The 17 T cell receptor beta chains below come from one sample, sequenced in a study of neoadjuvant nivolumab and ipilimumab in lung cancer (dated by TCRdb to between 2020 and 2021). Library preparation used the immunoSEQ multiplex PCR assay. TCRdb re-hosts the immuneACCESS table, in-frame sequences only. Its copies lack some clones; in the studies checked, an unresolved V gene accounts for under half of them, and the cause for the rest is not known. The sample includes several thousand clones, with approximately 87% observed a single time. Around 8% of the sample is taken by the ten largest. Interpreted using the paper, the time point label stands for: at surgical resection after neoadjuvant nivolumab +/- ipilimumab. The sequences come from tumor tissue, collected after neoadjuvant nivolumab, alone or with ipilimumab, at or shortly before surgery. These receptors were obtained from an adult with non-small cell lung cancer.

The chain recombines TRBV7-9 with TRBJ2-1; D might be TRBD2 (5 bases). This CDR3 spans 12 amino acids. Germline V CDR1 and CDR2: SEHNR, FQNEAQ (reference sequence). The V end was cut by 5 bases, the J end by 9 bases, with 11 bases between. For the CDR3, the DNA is TGTGCCAGCAGCGGAGGCTTGCGTGAGCAGTTCTTC. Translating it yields CASSGGLREQFF.

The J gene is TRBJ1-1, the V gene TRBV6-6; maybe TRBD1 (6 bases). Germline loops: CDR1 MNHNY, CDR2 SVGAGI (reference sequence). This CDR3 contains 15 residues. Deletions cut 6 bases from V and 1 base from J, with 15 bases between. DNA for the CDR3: TGTGCCAGCAGCCTAGCTCCGACAGGGAACACTGAAGCTTTCTTT. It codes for CASSLAPTGNTEAFF.

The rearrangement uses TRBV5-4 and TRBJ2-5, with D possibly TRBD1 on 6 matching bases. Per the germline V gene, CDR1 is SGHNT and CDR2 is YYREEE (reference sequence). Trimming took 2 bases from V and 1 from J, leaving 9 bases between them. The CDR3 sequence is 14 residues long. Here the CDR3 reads CASSLTGTQETQYF. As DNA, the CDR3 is TGTGCCAGCAGCTTAACAGGGACCCAAGAGACCCAGTACTTC.

CDR3 sequence: CASSLGAGGEQYF. For the CDR3, the DNA is TGTGCCAGCAGCTTAGGGGCCGGGGGTGAGCAGTACTTC. This chain links TRBV7-2 with TRBJ2-7, with D possibly matching TRBD2 (6 bases). The V gene's germline CDR1 is SGHTA and CDR2 FQGNSA. The ends were cut back, 1 base at V and 7 bases at J, with 11 bases in the middle. The CDR3 has 13 amino acids.

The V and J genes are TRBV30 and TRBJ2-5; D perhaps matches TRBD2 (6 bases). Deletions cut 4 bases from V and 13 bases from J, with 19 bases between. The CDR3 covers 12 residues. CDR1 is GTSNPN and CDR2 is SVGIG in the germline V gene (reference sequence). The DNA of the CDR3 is TGTGCCTGGACGCTGGGGGGACGATCGCCGTACTTC. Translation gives CAWTLGGRSPYF.

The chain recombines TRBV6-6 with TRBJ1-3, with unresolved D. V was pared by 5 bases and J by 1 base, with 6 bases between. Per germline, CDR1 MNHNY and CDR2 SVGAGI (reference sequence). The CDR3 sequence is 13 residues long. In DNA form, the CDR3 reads TGTGCCAGCAGTCTGGGGTCTGGAAACACCATATATTTT. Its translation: CASSLGSGNTIYF.

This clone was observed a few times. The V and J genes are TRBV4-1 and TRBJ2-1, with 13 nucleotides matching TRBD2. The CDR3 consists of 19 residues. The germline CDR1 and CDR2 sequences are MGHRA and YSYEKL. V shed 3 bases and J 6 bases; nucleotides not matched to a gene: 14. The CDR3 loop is CASSHIFKPGLAGPNEQFF. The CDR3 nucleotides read TGCGCCAGCAGCCACATATTTAAACCGGGACTAGCGGGACCCAATGAGCAGTTCTTC.

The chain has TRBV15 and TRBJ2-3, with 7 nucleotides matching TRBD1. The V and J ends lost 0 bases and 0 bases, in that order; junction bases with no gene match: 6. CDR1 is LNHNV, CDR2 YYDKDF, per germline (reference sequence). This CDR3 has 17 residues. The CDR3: CATSRDWNRGSTDTQYF. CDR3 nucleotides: TGTGCCACCAGCAGAGATTGGAACAGGGGCAGCACAGATACGCAGTATTTT.

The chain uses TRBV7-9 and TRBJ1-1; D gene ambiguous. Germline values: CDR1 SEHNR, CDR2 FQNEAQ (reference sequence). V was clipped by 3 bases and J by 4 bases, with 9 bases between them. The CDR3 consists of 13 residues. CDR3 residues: CASSFPRSTEAFF. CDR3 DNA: TGTGCCAGCAGCTTCCCCAGATCCACTGAAGCTTTCTTT.

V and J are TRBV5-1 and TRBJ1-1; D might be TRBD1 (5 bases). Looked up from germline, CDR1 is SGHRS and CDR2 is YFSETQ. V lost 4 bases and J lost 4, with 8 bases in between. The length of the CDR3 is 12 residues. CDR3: CASSPGGTEAFF. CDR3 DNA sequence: TGCGCCAGCAGCCCCGGGGGCACTGAAGCTTTCTTT.

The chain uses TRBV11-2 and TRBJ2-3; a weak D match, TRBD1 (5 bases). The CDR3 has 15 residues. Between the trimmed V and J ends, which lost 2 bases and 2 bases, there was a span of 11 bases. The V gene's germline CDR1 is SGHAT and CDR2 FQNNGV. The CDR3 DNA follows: TGTGCCAGCAGCTTATGGGGCCAGAACACAGATACGCAGTATTTT. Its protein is CASSLWGQNTDTQYF. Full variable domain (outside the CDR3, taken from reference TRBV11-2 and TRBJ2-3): EAGVAQSPRYKIIEKRQSVAFWCNPISGHATLYWYQQILGQGPKLLIQFQNNGVVDDSQLPKDRFSAERLKGVDSTLKIQPAKLEDSAVYLCASSLWGQNTDTQYFGPGTRLTVL.

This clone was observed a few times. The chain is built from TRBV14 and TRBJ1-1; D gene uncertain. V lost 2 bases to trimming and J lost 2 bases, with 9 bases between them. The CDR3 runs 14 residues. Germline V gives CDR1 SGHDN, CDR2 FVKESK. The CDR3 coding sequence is TGTGCCAGCAGCCAACCCGGTGCCAACACTGAAGCTTTCTTT. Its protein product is CASSQPGANTEAFF.

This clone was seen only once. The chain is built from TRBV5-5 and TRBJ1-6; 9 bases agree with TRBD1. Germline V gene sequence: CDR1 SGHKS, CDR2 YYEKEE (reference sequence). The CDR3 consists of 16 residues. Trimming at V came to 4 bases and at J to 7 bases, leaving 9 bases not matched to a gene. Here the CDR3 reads CASSQTQGARNSPLHF. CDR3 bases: TGTGCCAGCAGCCAGACACAGGGGGCGAGGAATTCACCCCTCCACTTT.

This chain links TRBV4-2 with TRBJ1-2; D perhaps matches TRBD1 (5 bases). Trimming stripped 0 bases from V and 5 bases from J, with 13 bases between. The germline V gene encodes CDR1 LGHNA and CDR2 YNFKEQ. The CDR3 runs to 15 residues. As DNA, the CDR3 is TGTGCCAGCAGCCAAGATCCCGGGGCCCGGTATGGCTACACCTTC. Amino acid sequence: CASSQDPGARYGYTF.

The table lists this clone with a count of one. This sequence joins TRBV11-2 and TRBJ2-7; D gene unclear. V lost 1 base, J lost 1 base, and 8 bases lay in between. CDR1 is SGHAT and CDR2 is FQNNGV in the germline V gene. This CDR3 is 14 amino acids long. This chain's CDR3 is CASSLVSHSYEQYF. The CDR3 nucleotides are TGTGCCAGCAGCTTAGTCTCCCATTCCTACGAGCAGTACTTC.

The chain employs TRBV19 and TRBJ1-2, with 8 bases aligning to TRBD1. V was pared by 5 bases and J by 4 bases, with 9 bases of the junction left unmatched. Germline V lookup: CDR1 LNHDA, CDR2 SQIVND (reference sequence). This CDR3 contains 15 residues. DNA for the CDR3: TGTGCCAGTAGTCTCGACAGGGGAACCGTCTATGGCTACACCTTC. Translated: CASSLDRGTVYGYTF.

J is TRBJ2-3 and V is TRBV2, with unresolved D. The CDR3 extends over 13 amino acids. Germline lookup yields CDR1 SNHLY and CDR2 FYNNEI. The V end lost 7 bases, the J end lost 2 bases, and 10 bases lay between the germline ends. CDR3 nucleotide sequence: TGTGCCAGCAATCCCACTTACACAGATACGCAGTATTTT. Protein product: CASNPTYTDTQYF.